This T cell receptor (beta chain) was identified in a study of human T cells and chemical hapten exposure. Whole-study findings and limits: Expanded TCRs were compared with controls, and the expanded TCRs formed significantly more large CDR3 similarity clusters. Alopecia affected the donors, so their immune response may differ from healthy people's. TCRs above 1 in 1000 frequency stayed constant with DPC sensitization.

Time point denoted: patch test 2, 6 weeks after DPC sensitization. This sample's treatment: therapeutic diphenylcyclopropenone sensitization with weekly scalp DPC. This clonotype was seen a handful of times. Its antigen is unknown. Original processing notes: Samples held a median of approximately 96,000 TCRs, range about 23,224–750,000. Via MiXCR, TCRdb re-called the RACE reads, giving one row per CDR3 protein. The V and J calls here are based on TCRdb, not the publication. Among approximately 75,000 distinct CDR3 sequences listed, 8.5% were seen once. The receptor was isolated from a woman between 50 and 59 years old with alopecia areata. Some clones in this sample may be carry-over from other donors' samples. The input for sequencing was whole blood, taken in connection with sensitization to the hapten diphenylcyclopropenone (DPC).

Here the CDR3 reads CASSLGQVMSYTQYF. The DNA of the CDR3 is TGTGCCAGCAGCTTGGGACAGGTCATGTCTTATACGCAGTATTTT. The chain is built from TRBV7-2 and TRBJ2-3; TRBD1 aligns across 8 bases. From germline, CDR1 is SGHTA and CDR2 FQGNSA. This CDR3 comprises 15 residues. With V trimmed by 3 bases and J by 7 bases, 9 bases remained unmatched.